What follows is one T cell receptor beta chain and its context. Its antigen remains unidentified. The input lacks base qualities; no much larger clone sits a single base away. This record comes from a study of T cells in Graves' hyperthyroidism and ophthalmopathy (dated by TCRdb to the late 2010s). About the study as a whole: Peripheral blood samples were taken at initial diagnosis, before any treatment was given. To identify distinguishing TCR V-J signatures, a discovery cohort of 100 patients was used, comprising 43 with Graves' ophthalmopathy and 57 with stable Graves' hyperthyroidism. Whether ophthalmopathy could be predicted prospectively was tested in an independent validation cohort made up of roughly 19 hyperthyroidism patients plus 17 patients who later progressed to ophthalmopathy. For training and testing, the 100 or so patients in the discovery cohort were randomly divided in a 7:3 ratio. Thyroid tissue and blood T-cell repertoires from more than 5 Graves' hyperthyroidism patients were also compared in the study. After blood sampling, hyperthyroidism patients were treated with methimazole at a starting dose of 30 mg daily, and ophthalmopathy patients were treated with high-dose intravenous methylprednisolone. The paper reports TCR Vbeta CDR3 sequencing of approximately 140 peripheral blood samples: some 41 ophthalmopathy, fewer than 85 hyperthyroidism and some 17 progressor patients. General conclusions and limits of the study: Ophthalmopathy was separated from stable hyperthyroidism by a 13 V-J signature model, with 87.88% sensitivity and just over 81% specificity obtained in cross-validation and 80%/75% obtained in testing. Sample size was not statistically predetermined, and blinding of investigators to group allocation was not performed. In validation, the model predicted progression to ophthalmopathy with approximately 71% sensitivity and around 72% specificity, a median of 6.5 months before onset. Most expanded thyroid clonotypes (frequency above 0.001) were also detected in blood, suggesting blood repertoires may reflect thyroid immune responses.

The TCR beta CDR3 regions were amplified from RNA transcripts. The TCR CDR3 was subjected to a first round of RT-PCR using the HTBI primer set and the Qiagen OneStep RT-PCR kit. A second multiplex PCR round built the libraries, followed by size selection and purification. The libraries were sequenced on an Illumina HiSeq2000 using paired-end 100 bp reads. Per the source publication's procedure: SOAPnuke was used to process the raw data, throwing out any read that contained adapters or uncalled bases, had a mean Phred below 15, or lacked an exact constant-primer or identifier match. COPE v1.2.5 was used to merge the high-quality paired reads, and each unique nucleotide sequence was defined as a clonotype. Clonotypes were aligned to IMGT TRBV, TRBD and TRBJ reference segments using MiTCR v1.1. The analysis was restricted to V-J combinations with a frequency above 0.0001, which together covered 99.2% of the repertoires. A TCS score was defined as the ratio of F50 (clonal expansion) to E x V (chaos), with BLOSUM62-based TCRdist applied between CDR3 peptides within each V-J. Welch's t-statistics and random forest reduced several hundred V-J features to about 13, which were used in a naive Bayes classifier (R e1071). In TCRdb, the public reads were trimmed at Q25 with fastp and aligned with MiXCR, with productive beta chains retained. Entries are consolidated by CDR3 protein sequence, retaining the most common genes and DNA. TCRdb, rather than the study authors, made the V and J calls. This sample has about 260,000 distinct CDR3 sequences in its table, and roughly 22% of those were observed once. The ten largest make up 50% to 75% of the sample.

Moderately to severely active disease, a Clinical Activity Score of at least 3, a NOSPECS grade of at least 4, and a duration under 3 months were present in ophthalmopathy patients. Any patient with an uncontrolled infection, another autoimmune disease, pregnancy or lactation was excluded. Diagnoses were established on the basis of clinical symptoms, serum thyroxine and TRAb, thyroid ultrasound, and orbital computed tomography. Ficoll-Paque density gradient centrifugation was used to isolate PBMCs from about 9.4 ml of fresh peripheral blood. Total RNA was extracted with Trizol reagent, and quality was checked on an Agilent 2100 Bioanalyzer. V and J are trimmed by 5 bases and 5 bases, and the gene matches miss 9 bases of the junction. As encoded in the germline V gene (reference sequence), CDR1 is LGHDT while CDR2 is YNNKEL. CDR3 length: 14 amino acids, cysteine to phenylalanine. CDR3 DNA only is kept here, 42 bases in frame from base 1.

The receptor was derived from a man aged 25 to 45 with Graves' ophthalmopathy. The specimen was blood. Recombination linked TRBV3-1 to TRBJ2-7; 7 middle bases align to TRBD2. This receptor has the CDR3 CASSGRLASHEQYF. The DNA reads as follows: TGTGCCAGCAGCGGTCGACTAGCTTCCCACGAGCAGTACTTC.